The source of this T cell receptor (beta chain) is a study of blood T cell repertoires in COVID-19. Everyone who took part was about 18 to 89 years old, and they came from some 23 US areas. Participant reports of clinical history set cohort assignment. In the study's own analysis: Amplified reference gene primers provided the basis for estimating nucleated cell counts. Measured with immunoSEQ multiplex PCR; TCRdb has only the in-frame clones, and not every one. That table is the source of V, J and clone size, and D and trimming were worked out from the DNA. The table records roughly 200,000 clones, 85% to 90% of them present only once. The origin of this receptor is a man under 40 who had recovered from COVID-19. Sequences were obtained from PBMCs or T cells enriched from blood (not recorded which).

The CDR3 here is CAWSGPGSIYEQYF. The DNA of the CDR3 is TGTGCCTGGAGTGGTCCAGGGTCAATCTACGAGCAGTACTTC. The chain carries TRBV30 and TRBJ2-7; TRBD1 is a possible D gene (5 bases). The CDR3 has 14 amino acids. Trimming removed 1 base from V and 3 bases from J, with 13 bases in between. Germline V CDR1 and CDR2: GTSNPN, SVGIG (reference sequence).